This T cell receptor (beta chain) comes out of a study of T cell responses to AZD1222 COVID-19 vaccine. There are 13 residues in the CDR3. CDR1 is SGHTA and CDR2 is FQGTGA in the germline V gene. V was cut by 5 bases and J by 4 bases, with 8 bases left in between. As concerns this clone: The antigen is not known.

Second-dose timings of about 4 or about 12 weeks were pooled. General study results and limits: Donors were mostly white British, more females; clonal diversity possibly underestimated. Vaccine-related CD4 TCRs covered spike, predominating at 160-218 and 743-854. Of the AZD1222 recipients, only 5 to 7 were seropositive at baseline.

The assay was immunoSEQ multiplex PCR, and TCRdb's table has in-frame clones only and misses some. The data contain approximately 140,000 clones, around nine tenths of them seen just once; the ten biggest clones take up roughly 4%. The sample in question was peripheral blood, obtained 28 days after the second AZD1222 dose. This sequence joins TRBV7-3 and TRBJ2-2; no reliable D call. The receptor was derived from an adult who received the AZD1222 COVID-19 vaccine. Here the CDR3 reads CASSLFFTGELFF. The CDR3 DNA follows: TGTGCCAGCAGCCTTTTTTTCACCGGGGAGCTGTTTTTT.